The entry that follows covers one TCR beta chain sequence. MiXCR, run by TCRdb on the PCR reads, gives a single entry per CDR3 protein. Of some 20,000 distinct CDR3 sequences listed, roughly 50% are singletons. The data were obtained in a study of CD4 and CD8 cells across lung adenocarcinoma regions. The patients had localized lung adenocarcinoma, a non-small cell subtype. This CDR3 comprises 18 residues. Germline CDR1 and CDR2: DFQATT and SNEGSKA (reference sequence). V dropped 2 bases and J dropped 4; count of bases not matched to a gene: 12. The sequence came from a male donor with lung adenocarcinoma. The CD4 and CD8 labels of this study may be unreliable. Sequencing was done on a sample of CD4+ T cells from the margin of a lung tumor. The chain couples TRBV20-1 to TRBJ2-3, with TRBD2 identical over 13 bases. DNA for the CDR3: TGCAGTGCTAGAAAGACTAGCGGGAGGAACACACCAGCAGATACGCAGTATTTT. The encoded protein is CSARKTSGRNTPADTQYF.